A selection of T cell receptor beta chains follows, all from one sample in a study of blood T cell repertoires in COVID-19. Here immunoSEQ multiplex PCR was the method, and the copy in TCRdb shows in-frame clones only, minus some. The sample includes about 120,000 clones, about 91% of them seen just once. Sequenced input: peripheral blood. Receptors originate from a man between 50 and 59 years old with acute or convalescent COVID-19. Each CDR3 is given with its conserved first and last residue. D genes are given only for firm matches. Some rows mark clone size as missing; the rest say once, few, many or name a class of expanded clone.

NA,TRBV11-2,TRBJ2-1,TRBD2,TGTGCCAGCAGCTTAGATGGGACTAGCGGATACAATGAGCAGTTCTTC,CASSLDGTSGYNEQFF
once,TRBV9,TRBJ2-5,NA,TGTGCCAGCAGCCCCCGGACAGCCCCTCAAGAGACCCAGTACTTC,CASSPRTAPQETQYF
NA,TRBV28,TRBJ1-6,NA,TGTGCCAGCAGTTCCCGCGGGACTGCGTATAATTCACCCCTCCACTTT,CASSSRGTAYNSPLHF
NA,TRBV7-9,TRBJ2-7,NA,TGTGCCAGCAGCCCCCCCACCTACGAGCAGTACTTC,CASSPPTYEQYF
few,TRBV10-3,TRBJ1-5,NA,TGTGCCATCAGTGAAGGGGCACGCCAGCCCCAGCATTTT,CAISEGARQPQHF
NA,TRBV19,TRBJ2-1,NA,TGTGCCAGTAGTACCGACCACCCTACAGGGACGTGGAATGAGCAGTTCTTC,CASSTDHPTGTWNEQFF
NA,TRBV27,TRBJ1-5,NA,TGTGCCAGCAGTGACGGGGATAGCAATCAGCCCCAGCATTTT,CASSDGDSNQPQHF
NA,TRBV29-1,TRBJ1-1,NA,TGCAGCGTTCAGAACAGGATTAACACTGAAGCTTTCTTT,CSVQNRINTEAFF
NA,TRBV5-1,TRBJ2-2,NA,TGCGCCAGCAGCTTCGGGACACAGAACACCGGGGAGCTGTTTTTT,CASSFGTQNTGELFF
NA,TRBV7-2,TRBJ2-7,NA,TGTGCCAGCAGCTCGTCGGGATCCCTTTCCTACGAGCAGTACTTC,CASSSSGSLSYEQYF
NA,TRBV11-2,TRBJ2-7,NA,TGTGCCAGCAGCTCCGCCCCAGGGAACGAGCAGTACTTC,CASSSAPGNEQYF
NA,TRBV4-1,TRBJ1-1,NA,TGCGCCAGCAGCCAACTGGGGGGGAACACTGAAGCTTTCTTT,CASSQLGGNTEAFF
NA,TRBV5-1,TRBJ1-2,NA,TGCGCCAGCAGCTCGGACAGAGGTGGCTACACCTTC,CASSSDRGGYTF
NA,TRBV7-9,TRBJ1-2,NA,TGTGCCAGCAGTTTATCTTTCTATGGCTACACCTTC,CASSLSFYGYTF
NA,TRBV30,TRBJ2-7,NA,TGTGCCTGGAGTGTATGGGGTGGCGGGTACGAGCAGTACTTC,CAWSVWGGGYEQYF
NA,TRBV28,TRBJ1-1,NA,TGTGCCAGCAGGCAGGTGGACACTGAAGCTTTCTTT,CASRQVDTEAFF
NA,TRBV14,TRBJ2-7,TRBD1,TGTGCCAGCAGCCAGGCCGGGACAGGGGAGTACTTC,CASSQAGTGEYF
NA,TRBV29-1,TRBJ1-2,TRBD1,TGCAGCGATTCCGGGACAGGGGCGCGGGGCTACACCTTC,CSDSGTGARGYTF
NA,TRBV10-1,TRBJ2-5,TRBD2,TGCGCCAGCAGTGAGTCGGTGGGAGGGATGGAGACCCAGTACTTC,CASSESVGGMETQYF
once,TRBV2,TRBJ1-2,NA,TGTGCCAGCAGTCCTAGCCGGACGGCCCGTAACTATGGCTACACCTTC,CASSPSRTARNYGYTF
NA,TRBV5-6,TRBJ1-5,NA,TGTGCCAGCAGCTTCACAGGGAGGGAACAGCCCCAGCATTTT,CASSFTGREQPQHF
NA,TRBV9,TRBJ2-3,NA,TGTGCCAGCAGCGTAGGGTCGATAGGAGGGTTCACAGATACGCAGTATTTT,CASSVGSIGGFTDTQYF
NA,TRBV9,TRBJ1-2,NA,TGTGCCAGCAGCAGGGGGGGCACGGAGGGATATGGCTACACCTTC,CASSRGGTEGYGYTF
NA,TRBV7-9,TRBJ2-2,NA,TGTGCCAGCAGCTTAGGGCGGGGACGGACCGGGGAGCTGTTTTTT,CASSLGRGRTGELFF
NA,TRBV5-1,TRBJ1-2,NA,TGCGCCAGCAGCTTGGTCGGGGGAAACACTGGCTACACCTTC,CASSLVGGNTGYTF
NA,TRBV3-1/TRBV3-2,TRBJ1-1,NA,TGTGCCAGCAGCGACAGGCCGAACACTGAAGCTTTCTTT,CASSDRPNTEAFF
NA,TRBV3-1/TRBV3-2,TRBJ1-2,NA,TGTGCCAGCAGCCAAGGGGGCACAGGGATCTATGGCTACACCTTC,CASSQGGTGIYGYTF
NA,TRBV28,TRBJ1-2,NA,TGTGCCAGCAGTGACGCCGGACACCTCTATGGCTACACCTTC,CASSDAGHLYGYTF
NA,TRBV19,TRBJ1-5,TRBD1,TGTGCCAGTAGTAGCCCTCAGGGGGCTCGGGGTAATCAGCCCCAGCATTTT,CASSSPQGARGNQPQHF
NA,TRBV11-2,TRBJ2-2,TRBD1,TGTGCCAGCAGCCGGGACAGGGGGCGGTCCACCGGGGAGCTGTTTTTT,CASSRDRGRSTGELFF
NA,TRBV29-1,TRBJ1-5,NA,TGCAGCGTACTACAGGGAGCAGGCAATCAGCCCCAGCATTTT,CSVLQGAGNQPQHF
NA,TRBV28,TRBJ1-6,NA,TGTGCCAGCAGACTTGGGGGGGGGAACAATTCACCCCTCCACTTT,CASRLGGGNNSPLHF
NA,TRBV6-2/TRBV6-3,TRBJ1-1,NA,TGTGCCAGCAGTTACGAGCGGGGGAACCTGCAGAGGCGAGAAGCTTTCTTT,CASSYERGNLQRREAFF
NA,TRBV7-2,TRBJ1-1,TRBD1,TGTGCCAGCAGCCCTCAGGGGGGAGGCACTGAAGCTTTCTTT,CASSPQGGGTEAFF
NA,TRBV28,TRBJ1-1,TRBD1,TGTGCCAGCAGCCCGACAGGGAGAGAAAGGGCTTTCTTT,CASSPTGRERAFF
NA,TRBV10-3,TRBJ1-5,NA,TGTGCCTCCCACGGGAGCATTAATCAGCCCCAGCATTTT,CASHGSINQPQHF
NA,TRBV5-1,TRBJ1-3,TRBD1,TGCGCCAGCAGCTTAGGACAGGGTAACACCATATATTTT,CASSLGQGNTIYF